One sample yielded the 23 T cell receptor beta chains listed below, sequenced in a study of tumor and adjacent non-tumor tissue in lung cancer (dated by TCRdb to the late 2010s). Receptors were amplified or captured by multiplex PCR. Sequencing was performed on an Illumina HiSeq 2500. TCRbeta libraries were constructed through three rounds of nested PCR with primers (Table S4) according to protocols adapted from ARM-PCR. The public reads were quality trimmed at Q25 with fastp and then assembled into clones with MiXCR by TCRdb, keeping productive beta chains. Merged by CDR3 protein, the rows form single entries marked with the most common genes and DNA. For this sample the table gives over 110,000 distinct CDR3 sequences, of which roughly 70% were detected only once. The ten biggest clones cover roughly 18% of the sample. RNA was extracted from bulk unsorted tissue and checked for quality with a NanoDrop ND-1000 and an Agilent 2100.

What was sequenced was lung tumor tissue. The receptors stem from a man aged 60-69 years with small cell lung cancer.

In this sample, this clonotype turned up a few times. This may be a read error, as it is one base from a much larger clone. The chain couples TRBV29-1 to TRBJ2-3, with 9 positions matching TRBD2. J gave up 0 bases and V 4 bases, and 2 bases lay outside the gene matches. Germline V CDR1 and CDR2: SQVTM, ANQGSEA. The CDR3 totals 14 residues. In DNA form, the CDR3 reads TGCAGCGTTGGCAGCGGGAGGAGCACAGATACGCAGTATTTT. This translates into CSVGSGRSTDTQYF.

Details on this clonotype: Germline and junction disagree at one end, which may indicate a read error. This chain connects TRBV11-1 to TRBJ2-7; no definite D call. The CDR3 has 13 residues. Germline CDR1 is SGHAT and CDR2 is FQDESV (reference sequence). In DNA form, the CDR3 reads TGTGCCAGCAGCTTAGCCCCGATCTACGAGCAGTACTTT. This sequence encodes CASSLAPIYEQYF. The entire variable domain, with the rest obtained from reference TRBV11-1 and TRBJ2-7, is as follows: EAEVAQSPRYKITEKSQAVAFWCDPISGHATLYWYRQILGQGPELLVQFQDESVVDDSQLPKDRFSAERLKGVDSTLKIQPAELGDSAMYLCASSLAPIYEQYFGPGTRLTVT.

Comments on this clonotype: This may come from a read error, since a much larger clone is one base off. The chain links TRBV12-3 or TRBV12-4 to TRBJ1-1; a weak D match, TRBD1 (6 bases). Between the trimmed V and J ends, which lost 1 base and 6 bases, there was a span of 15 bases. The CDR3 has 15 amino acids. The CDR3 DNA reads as TGTGCCAGCAGTTTAGAGACAGGCGGAGGCGCTGAAGCTTTCTTT. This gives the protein CASSLETGGGAEAFF.

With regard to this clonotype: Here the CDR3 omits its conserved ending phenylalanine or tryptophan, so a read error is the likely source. In DNA form, the CDR3 reads TGCAGCGTTGCCGGGACACAGAAAACTGAAGCTTTCTCT. Amino acids: CSVAGTQKTEAFS. The chain has TRBV29-1 and TRBJ1-1; D is perhaps TRBD1 (6 bases). Germline values: CDR1 SQVTM, CDR2 ANQGSEA. Trimming took 4 bases from V and 5 from J, leaving 14 bases between them. CDR3 length: 13 amino acids.

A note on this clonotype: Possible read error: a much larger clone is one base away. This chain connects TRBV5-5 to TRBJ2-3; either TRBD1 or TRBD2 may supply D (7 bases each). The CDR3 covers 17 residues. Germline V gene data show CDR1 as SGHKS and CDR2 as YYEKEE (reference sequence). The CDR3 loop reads CTSSLIGGGGGRDTQYF. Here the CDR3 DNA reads TGTACCAGCAGCTTAATTGGTGGGGGAGGGGGCAGAGATACGCAGTATTTT.

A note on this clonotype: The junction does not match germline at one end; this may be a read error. The CDR3 region has the DNA TGCGCCAACAGCTTAGGGCAGGCCAAGTCAAGTGAGCAGTTCTTC. It encodes CANSLGQAKSSEQFF. This chain links TRBV5-1 with TRBJ2-1; D ambiguous. Germline CDR1 SGHRS, CDR2 YFSETQ. This CDR3 has 15 amino acids.

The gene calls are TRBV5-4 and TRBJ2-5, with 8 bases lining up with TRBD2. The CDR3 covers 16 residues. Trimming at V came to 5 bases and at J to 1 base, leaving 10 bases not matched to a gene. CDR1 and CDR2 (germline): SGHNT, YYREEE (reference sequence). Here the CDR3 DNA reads TGTGCCAGCAGACCGGCGACTAGCGTGGGCCAAGAGACCCAGTACTTC. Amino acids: CASRPATSVGQETQYF.

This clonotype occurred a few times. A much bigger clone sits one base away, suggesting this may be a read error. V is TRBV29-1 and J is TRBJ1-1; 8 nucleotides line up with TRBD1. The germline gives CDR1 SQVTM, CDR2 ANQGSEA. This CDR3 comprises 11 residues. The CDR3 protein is CSGGTGSEVFF. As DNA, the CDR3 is TGCAGCGGCGGGACAGGATCTGAAGTTTTCTTT.

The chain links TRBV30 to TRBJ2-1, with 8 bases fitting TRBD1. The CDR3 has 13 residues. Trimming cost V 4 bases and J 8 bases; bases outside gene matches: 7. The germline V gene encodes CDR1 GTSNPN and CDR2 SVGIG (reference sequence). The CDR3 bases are TGTGCCTGGAATACGGGACAGGACGATGAGCAGTTCTTC. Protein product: CAWNTGQDDEQFF.

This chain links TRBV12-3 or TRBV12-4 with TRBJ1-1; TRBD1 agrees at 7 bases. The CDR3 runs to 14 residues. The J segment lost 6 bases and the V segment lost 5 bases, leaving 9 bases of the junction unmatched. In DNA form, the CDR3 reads TGTGCCAGCAGTCTCGACAGGGCTTACGCTGAAGCTTTCTTT. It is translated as CASSLDRAYAEAFF.

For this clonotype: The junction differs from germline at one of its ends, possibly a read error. This chain's CDR3 is CSASSSSASSTDTQYF. CDR3 bases: TGTAGTGCTTCTTCTTCTAGCGCGTCTAGCACAGATACGCAGTATTTT. This chain connects TRBV20-1 to TRBJ2-3, with D maybe TRBD2 (6 bases). Per germline, CDR1 DFQATT and CDR2 SNEGSKA (reference sequence). The CDR3 length is 16 residues.

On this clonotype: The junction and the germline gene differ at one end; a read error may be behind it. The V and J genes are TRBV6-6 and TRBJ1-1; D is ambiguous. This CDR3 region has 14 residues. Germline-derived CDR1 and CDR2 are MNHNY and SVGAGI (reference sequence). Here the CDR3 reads CVSSYSTGSSRAFF. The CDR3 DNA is TGTGTCAGCAGTTACTCGACCGGGTCAAGTCGAGCTTTCTTT.

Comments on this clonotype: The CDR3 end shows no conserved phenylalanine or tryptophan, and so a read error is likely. This CDR3 is CASSLEYARLYEQYC. As DNA, the CDR3 is TGTGCCAGCAGCCTCGAATACGCCAGGCTTTACGAGCAGTACTGC. The rearrangement joins TRBV7-8 to TRBJ2-7; D not resolved. CDR1 SGHVS and CDR2 FQNEAQ come from the germline V gene. The CDR3 extends over 15 amino acids. V lost 5 bases to trimming and J lost 4 bases, with 18 bases between them.

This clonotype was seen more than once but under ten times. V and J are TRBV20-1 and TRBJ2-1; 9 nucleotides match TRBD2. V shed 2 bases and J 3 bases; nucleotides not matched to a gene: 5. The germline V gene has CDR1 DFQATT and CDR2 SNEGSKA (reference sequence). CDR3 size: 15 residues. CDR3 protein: CSARFFSGSYNEQFF. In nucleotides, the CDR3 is TGCAGTGCTAGATTTTTTAGCGGGAGCTACAATGAGCAGTTCTTC.

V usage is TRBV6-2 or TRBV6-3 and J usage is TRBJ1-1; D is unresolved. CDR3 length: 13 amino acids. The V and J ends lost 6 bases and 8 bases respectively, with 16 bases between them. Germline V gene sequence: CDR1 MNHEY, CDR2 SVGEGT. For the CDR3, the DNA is TGTGCCAGCAGGATTACGTGGAGCGGGGAAGCTTTCTTT. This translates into CASRITWSGEAFF.

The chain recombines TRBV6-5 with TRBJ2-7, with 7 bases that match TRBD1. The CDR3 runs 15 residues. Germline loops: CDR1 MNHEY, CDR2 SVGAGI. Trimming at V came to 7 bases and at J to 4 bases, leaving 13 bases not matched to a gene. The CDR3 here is CASNPRGDRAYEQYF. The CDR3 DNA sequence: TGTGCCAGCAACCCGCGAGGAGACAGGGCATACGAGCAGTACTTC.

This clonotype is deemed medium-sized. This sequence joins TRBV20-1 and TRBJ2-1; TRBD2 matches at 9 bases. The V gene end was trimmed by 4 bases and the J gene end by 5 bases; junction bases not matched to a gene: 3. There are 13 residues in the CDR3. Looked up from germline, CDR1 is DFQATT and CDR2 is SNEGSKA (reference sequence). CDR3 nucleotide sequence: TGCAGTGCTAAGACTAGCGGACACAATGAGCAGTTCTTC. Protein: CSAKTSGHNEQFF.

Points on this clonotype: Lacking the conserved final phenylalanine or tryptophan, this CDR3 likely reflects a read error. Here the CDR3 reads CTSSLTGGIYQPQHS. The CDR3 nucleotides are TGTACCAGCAGCTTGACAGGAGGGATCTATCAGCCCCAGCATTCT. The chain has TRBV5-6 and TRBJ1-5; D perhaps matches TRBD1 (6 bases). The CDR3 has 15 amino acids. The V gene's germline CDR1 is SGHDT and CDR2 YYEEEE.

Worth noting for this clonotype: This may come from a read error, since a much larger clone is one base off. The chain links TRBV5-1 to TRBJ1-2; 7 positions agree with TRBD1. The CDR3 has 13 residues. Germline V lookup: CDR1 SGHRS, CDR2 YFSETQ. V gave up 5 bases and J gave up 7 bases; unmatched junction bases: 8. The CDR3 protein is CASRQTGSCGYTF. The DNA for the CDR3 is TGCGCCAGCAGACAGACAGGGTCCTGTGGCTACACCTTC.

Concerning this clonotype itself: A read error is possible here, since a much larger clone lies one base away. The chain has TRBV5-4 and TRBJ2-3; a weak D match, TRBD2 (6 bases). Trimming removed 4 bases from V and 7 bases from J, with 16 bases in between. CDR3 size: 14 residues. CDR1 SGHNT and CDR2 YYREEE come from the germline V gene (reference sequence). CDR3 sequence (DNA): TGTGCCAGCAGCCGGGGTGGGAGGAGCTATACGCAGTATTTT. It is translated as CASSRGGRSYTQYF.

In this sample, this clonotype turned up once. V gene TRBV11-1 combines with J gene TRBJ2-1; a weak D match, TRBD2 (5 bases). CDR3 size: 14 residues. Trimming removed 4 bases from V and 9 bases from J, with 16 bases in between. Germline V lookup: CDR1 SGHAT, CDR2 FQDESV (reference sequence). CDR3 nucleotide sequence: TGTGCCAGCAGCTCCACTAACGGGATTATTGAGCAGTTCTTC. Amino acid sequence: CASSSTNGIIEQFF. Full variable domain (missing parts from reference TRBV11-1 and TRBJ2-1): EAEVAQSPRYKITEKSQAVAFWCDPISGHATLYWYRQILGQGPELLVQFQDESVVDDSQLPKDRFSAERLKGVDSTLKIQPAELGDSAMYLCASSSTNGIIEQFFGPGTRLTVL.

Here the CDR3 DNA reads TGTGCCAGCAGCCAAGAAGGGGCGATTGAAGCTTTCTTT. Its translation: CASSQEGAIEAFF. The chain has TRBV11-3 and TRBJ1-1; possibly TRBD1 for D (5 bases). CDR1 is SGHNT and CDR2 is YENEEA in the germline V gene. V lost 5 bases, J lost 7 bases, and 14 bases lay in between. The CDR3 is made up of 13 amino acids.

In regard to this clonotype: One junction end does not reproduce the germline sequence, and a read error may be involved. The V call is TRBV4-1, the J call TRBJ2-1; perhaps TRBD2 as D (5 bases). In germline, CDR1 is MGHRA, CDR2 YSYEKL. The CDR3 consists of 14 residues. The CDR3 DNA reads TGCGCCAGCAGCCAAGAGATGGGAGTTAGTGAGCAGTCCTTC. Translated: CASSQEMGVSEQSF.